The clone carrying this TCR beta chain was seen many times. Its matching antigen is unknown. TCRdb called the 5' RACE reads again in MiXCR, with one record for every CDR3 protein. The sample records some 80,000 distinct CDR3 sequences, about 5% being singletons. Trimming removed 2 bases at V and 9 bases at J, with 6 bases between. The CDR3 consists of 10 residues. Germline CDR1 is SGHRS and CDR2 is YFSETQ. These data are taken from a study of neurological immune-mediated disorders. Broader study findings: There was no clinical or MRI feature that was associated with the multiple sclerosis repertoire cluster. HTLV-1-associated myelopathy had the most TCR clonal expansion, and multiple sclerosis had the least, less than healthy controls. The absence of any CDR3 amino acid sequence shared by expanded clones across subjects suggests that repertoires were private in all groups.

Time point indicated: longitudinal time-point 2. Unsorted libraries were generated from 2 million PBMCs. These cells had been stored in RNAlater at -80 C. Material: PBMCs. The V call is TRBV5-1, the J call TRBJ2-7, with a possible D match to TRBD2 (6 bases). This clonotype originated in a woman in her sixties or seventies with multiple sclerosis. Written as DNA, the CDR3 is TGCGCCAGCAGCTTCGGGGGGCAGTACTTC. This translates into CASSFGGQYF.